What follows are 13 T cell receptor beta chains derived from one specimen sequenced in a study of blood T cell repertoires in COVID-19. The repertoire was sequenced with immunoSEQ multiplex PCR; TCRdb's copy has only in-frame clones and lacks some. The repertoire holds a few hundred thousand clones, with 70% to 90% as singletons. Input material: peripheral blood. Receptors originate from a man aged 55-75 years with acute or convalescent COVID-19.

The J gene is TRBJ2-5, the V gene TRBV5-8, with D tentatively TRBD2 (6 bases). This CDR3 is built from 12 residues. Trimming cost V 7 bases and J 7 bases, with 14 bases left between them. Germline V gives CDR1 SGHTS, CDR2 YDEGEE. The CDR3 DNA is TGTGCCAGCGAGGTGGGGGGATGGACCCAGTACTTC. Its translation is CASEVGGWTQYF.

The chain has TRBV13 and TRBJ2-7; 7 bases match TRBD1. The germline V gene encodes CDR1 PRHDT and CDR2 FYEKMQ (reference sequence). CDR3 length equals 16 residues. The junction had 9 bases not matched to a gene; V was cut back by 1 base and J by 3 bases. The CDR3 DNA follows: TGTGCCAGCAGCTTAGTTAAGCAACAGGGGAGCTACGAGCAGTACTTC. Its protein product is CASSLVKQQGSYEQYF.

This rearrangement joins TRBV28 to TRBJ1-6; D is perhaps TRBD1 (6 bases). The germline V gene has CDR1 MDHEN and CDR2 SYDVKM. This CDR3 is built from 13 residues. Trimming cost V 8 bases and J 4 bases, with 9 bases left between them. The CDR3 is CASEGGYNSPLHF. The CDR3 region has the DNA TGTGCCAGCGAGGGGGGGTATAATTCACCCCTCCACTTT. The full variable domain, with the rest looked up from reference TRBV28 and TRBJ1-6, is DVKVTQSSRYLVKRTGEKVFLECVQDMDHENMFWYRQDPGLGLRLIYFSYDVKMKEKGDIPEGYSVSREKKERFSLILESASTNQTSMYLCASEGGYNSPLHFGNGTRLTVT.

This clone has a handful of counts. This chain uses TRBV7-3 with TRBJ2-7, with 11 bases fitting TRBD1. The V segment lost 5 bases and the J segment 2 bases; nucleotides outside the gene matches: 5. CDR1 SGHTA and CDR2 FQGTGA come from the germline V gene. This CDR3 is 15 amino acids long. The CDR3 sequence: CASSPGQGGTYEQYF. DNA for the CDR3: TGTGCCAGCAGCCCGGGACAGGGGGGTACCTACGAGCAGTACTTC.

The CDR3 nucleotides read TGTGCCAGCAGGACCGGGACAGGGTTCGATGAGCAGTTCTTC. Translation: CASRTGTGFDEQFF. The chain combines TRBV6-5 with TRBJ2-1; the match to TRBD1 covers 9 bases. Per the germline V gene, CDR1 is MNHEY and CDR2 is SVGAGI. The CDR3 consists of 14 residues. Trimming cost V 6 bases and J 8 bases; bases outside gene matches: 8.

This sequence joins TRBV11-3 and TRBJ2-6, with D perhaps TRBD2 (5 bases). The CDR3 consists of 17 residues. Trimming removed 0 bases at V and 0 bases at J, with 9 bases between. The germline CDR1 and CDR2 sequences are SGHNT and YENEEA. In DNA form, the CDR3 reads TGTGCCAGCAGCTTAGAGTGGGAGAGCTCTGGGGCCAACGTCCTGACTTTC. Translating gives CASSLEWESSGANVLTF.

This sequence joins TRBV28 and TRBJ2-5, with 9 positions matching TRBD2. Germline trimming cut 7 bases from V and 1 base from J; bases unmatched to any gene: 1. The CDR3 is made up of 13 amino acids. Germline V lookup: CDR1 MDHEN, CDR2 SYDVKM. CDR3 loop: CASTREGQETQYF. The CDR3 coding sequence is TGTGCCAGCACGCGGGAGGGCCAAGAGACCCAGTACTTC. The variable domain in full, completed from reference TRBV28 and TRBJ2-5, reads DVKVTQSSRYLVKRTGEKVFLECVQDMDHENMFWYRQDPGLGLRLIYFSYDVKMKEKGDIPEGYSVSREKKERFSLILESASTNQTSMYLCASTREGQETQYFGPGTRLLVL.

The V gene is TRBV28, the J gene TRBJ1-2, with a weak D call TRBD1 (6 bases). This CDR3 spans 16 amino acids. V was cut by 5 bases and J by 4 bases, with 20 bases left in between. The germline CDR1 and CDR2 sequences are MDHEN and SYDVKM. The DNA of the CDR3 is TGTGCCAGCAGTACACCACACCAGGTACAGGGCTATGGCTACACCTTC. It codes for CASSTPHQVQGYGYTF.

This clone appeared once. The chain uses TRBV6-6 and TRBJ1-2, with 12 bases identical to TRBD1. V was pared by 6 bases and J by 0 bases, with 2 bases of the junction left unmatched. The V gene's germline CDR1 is MNHNY and CDR2 SVGAGI (reference sequence). CDR3 length equals 15 residues. The CDR3 nucleotides are TGTGCCAGCAGGGGGACAGGGGGCCCTAACTATGGCTACACCTTC. Protein sequence: CASRGTGGPNYGYTF.

This clone appeared once. This sequence joins TRBV5-6 and TRBJ2-3; 11 bases are a match to TRBD2. V dropped 1 base and J dropped 0; count of bases not matched to a gene: 10. The CDR3 totals 19 residues. CDR1 SGHDT and CDR2 YYEEEE come from the germline V gene. The CDR3 spells CASSLRFTSGSLSTDTQYF. CDR3 nucleotide sequence: TGTGCCAGCAGCTTGAGGTTTACTAGCGGGAGTCTGAGCACAGATACGCAGTATTTT.

The chain joins TRBV18 to TRBJ2-1, with 9 positions matching TRBD2. Germline V gene sequence: CDR1 KGHSH, CDR2 LQKENI. Trimming took 2 bases from V and 7 from J; bases not matched to a gene: 12. The CDR3 runs 17 residues. The DNA for the CDR3 is TGTGCCAGCTCACCAGAAAGCGGGAGGCCCTCTGGGAATGAGCAGTTCTTC. Translation: CASSPESGRPSGNEQFF.

This clone was seen only once. The chain uses TRBV4-2 and TRBJ2-3; a weak D match, TRBD2 (5 bases). Germline V CDR1 and CDR2: LGHNA, YNFKEQ. The V and J ends lost 1 base and 3 bases respectively, with 17 bases between them. The CDR3 extends over 17 amino acids. The CDR3 DNA follows: TGTGCCAGCAGCCAAGGAGGAGGCCAGACATATACAGATACGCAGTATTTT. This sequence encodes CASSQGGGQTYTDTQYF.

This clone has only one observation. The V call is TRBV28, the J call TRBJ1-1, with 9 bases matching TRBD1. Germline CDR1 is MDHEN and CDR2 is SYDVKM. The CDR3 contains 16 residues. J lost 3 bases, V lost 5 bases, and 10 bases had no gene match. As DNA, the CDR3 is TGTGCCAGCAGTCGGACAGGGGAGATCGCGGACACTGAAGCTTTCTTT. Protein sequence: CASSRTGEIADTEAFF.